The rows below give T cell receptor beta chains drawn from one sample of a study of response to subunit inactivated influenza vaccine. TCRdb re-called the RT-PCR reads through MiXCR, storing one row per CDR3 protein. The table includes around 300,000 distinct CDR3 sequences, approximately 23% detected once. Source: PBMCs from blood, taken around 22 months after vaccination. Receptor source: a man aged 45 to 70 who received an inactivated influenza vaccine. Each CDR3 is given with its conserved first and last residue. Fields, in order: V gene, J gene, CDR3 protein.

>TRBV12-3/TRBV12-4|TRBJ1-4
CASSLAGQGGEKLFF
>TRBV6-5|TRBJ2-1
CASSYGTRNYNEQFF
>TRBV7-2|TRBJ1-3
CASSLEVGTIYF
>TRBV25-1|TRBJ1-2
CASNGQGLGYTF
>TRBV28|TRBJ2-7
CASSLRSPWSYEQYF
>TRBV5-1|TRBJ1-2
CASSNGTGGRYGYTF
>TRBV14|TRBJ1-2
CASSQVRTGGKVDYGYTF
>TRBV7-9|TRBJ2-5
CASSPGLAPQETQYF
>TRBV11-2|TRBJ1-1
CASRGQGSAEAFF
>TRBV20-1|TRBJ2-3
CSARAGGYTDTQYF
>TRBV9|TRBJ2-1
CASSGVLYNEQFF
>TRBV20-1|TRBJ2-2
CSAREPGLAFGELFF
>TRBV12-3/TRBV12-4|TRBJ2-1
CASSLRTSGSNEQFF
>TRBV2|TRBJ1-4
CAMGQKEKLFF
>TRBV5-1|TRBJ2-1
CASSFSGQGRYNEQFF